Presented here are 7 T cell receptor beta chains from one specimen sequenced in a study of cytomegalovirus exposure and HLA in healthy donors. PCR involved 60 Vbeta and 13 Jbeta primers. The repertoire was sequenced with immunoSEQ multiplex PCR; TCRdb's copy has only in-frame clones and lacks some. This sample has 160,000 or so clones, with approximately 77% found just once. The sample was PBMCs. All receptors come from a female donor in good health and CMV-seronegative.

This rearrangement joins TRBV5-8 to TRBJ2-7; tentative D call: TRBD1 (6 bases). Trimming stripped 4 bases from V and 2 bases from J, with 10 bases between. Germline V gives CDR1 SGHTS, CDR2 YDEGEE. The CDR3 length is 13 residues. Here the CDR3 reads CASSVTGTYEQYF. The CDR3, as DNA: TGTGCCAGCAGCGTCACAGGGACCTACGAGCAGTACTTC.

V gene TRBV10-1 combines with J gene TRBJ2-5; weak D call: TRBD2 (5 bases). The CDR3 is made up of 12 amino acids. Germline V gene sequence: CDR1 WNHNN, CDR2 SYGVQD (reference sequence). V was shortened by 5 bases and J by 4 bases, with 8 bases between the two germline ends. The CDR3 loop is CASSSGGETQYF. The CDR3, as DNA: TGCGCCAGCAGTTCTGGAGGAGAGACCCAGTACTTC.

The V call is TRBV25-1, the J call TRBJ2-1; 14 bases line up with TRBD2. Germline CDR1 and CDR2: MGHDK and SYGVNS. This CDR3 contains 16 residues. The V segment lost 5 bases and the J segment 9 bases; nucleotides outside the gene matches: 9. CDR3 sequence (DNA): TGTGCCAGCAGTAAACCGGGACTAGCGGGAGTTGGTGAGCAGTTCTTC. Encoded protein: CASSKPGLAGVGEQFF.

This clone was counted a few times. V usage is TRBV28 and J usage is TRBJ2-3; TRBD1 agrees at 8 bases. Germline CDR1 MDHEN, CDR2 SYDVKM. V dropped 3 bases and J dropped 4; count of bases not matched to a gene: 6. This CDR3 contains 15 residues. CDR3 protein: CASSFRSTGADTQYF. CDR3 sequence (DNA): TGTGCCAGCAGTTTCCGCTCGACAGGGGCAGATACGCAGTATTTT.

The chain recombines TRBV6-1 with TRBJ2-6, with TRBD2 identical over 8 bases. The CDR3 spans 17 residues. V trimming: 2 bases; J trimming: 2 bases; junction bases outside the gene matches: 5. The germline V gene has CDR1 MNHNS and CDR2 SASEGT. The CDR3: CASSESGTRPGANVLTF. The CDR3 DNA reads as TGTGCCAGCAGTGAATCAGGGACTAGGCCTGGGGCCAACGTCCTGACTTTC.

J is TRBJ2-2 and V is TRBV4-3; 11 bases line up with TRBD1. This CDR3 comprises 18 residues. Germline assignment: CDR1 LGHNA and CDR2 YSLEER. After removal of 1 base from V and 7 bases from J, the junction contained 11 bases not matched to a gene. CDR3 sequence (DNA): TGCGCCAGCAGCCAAGGGCCGGGGGGACAGGGGGTTGGCGGGGAGCTGTTTTTT. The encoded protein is CASSQGPGGQGVGGELFF.

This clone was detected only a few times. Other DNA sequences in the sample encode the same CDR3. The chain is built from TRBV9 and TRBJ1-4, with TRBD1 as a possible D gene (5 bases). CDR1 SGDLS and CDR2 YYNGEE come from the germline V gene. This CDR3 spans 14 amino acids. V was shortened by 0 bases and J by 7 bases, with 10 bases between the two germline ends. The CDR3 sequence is CASSVGQGAEKLFF. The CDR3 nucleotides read TGTGCCAGCAGCGTAGGACAAGGGGCTGAAAAACTGTTTTTT.